The 14 T cell receptor beta chains listed next were all sequenced from one sample in a study of T-cell reconstitution after alpha-beta-depleted transplantation in children. Unique molecular identifiers were used to barcode this TCRbeta library. Each CDR3 protein is one row after TCRdb ran MiXCR on the PCR reads. The repertoire holds about 110,000 distinct CDR3 sequences, with approximately 10% as singletons. Material: PBMCs from the stem cell graft donor, obtained from the stem cell graft. Receptors originate from a human donor who donated a stem cell graft to a child with acute lymphoblastic leukemia.

This clonotype has at least ten counts. This rearrangement joins TRBV9 to TRBJ1-2; D gene uncertain. V dropped 0 bases and J dropped 7 bases, with 10 bases sitting between them. This CDR3 spans 13 amino acids. From germline, CDR1 is SGDLS and CDR2 YYNGEE. The chain's CDR3 is CASSVAERGGYTF. CDR3 coding DNA: TGTGCCAGCAGCGTAGCGGAGCGTGGTGGCTACACCTTC.

In this sample, this clonotype turned up many times. The chain carries TRBV14 and TRBJ2-7; D call uncertain. Germline assignment: CDR1 SGHDN and CDR2 FVKESK. Trimming shortened V by 1 base and J by 1 base, and 8 bases separated the two germline ends. The CDR3 totals 14 residues. The CDR3 spells CASSQARRSYEQYF. The CDR3 DNA follows: TGTGCCAGCAGCCAAGCCAGAAGGTCCTACGAGCAGTACTTC.

This clonotype was picked up many times. The J gene is TRBJ2-5, the V gene TRBV7-2; 7 positions agree with TRBD1. Germline V gene data show CDR1 as SGHTA and CDR2 as FQGNSA. This CDR3 has 17 amino acids. The J segment lost 3 bases and the V segment lost 2 bases, leaving 12 bases of the junction unmatched. Here the CDR3 DNA reads TGTGCCAGCAGCTTACCCACTTCTGACAGGGCCAAAGAGACCCAGTACTTC. Residues: CASSLPTSDRAKETQYF.

This clonotype was found many times. The chain carries TRBV14 and TRBJ2-7, with TRBD2 as a possible D gene (7 bases). V lost 3 bases to trimming and J lost 1 base, with 16 bases between them. In germline, CDR1 is SGHDN, CDR2 FVKESK. The length of the CDR3 is 16 residues. The CDR3 DNA reads as TGTGCCAGCAGCCAGGGGGGGGCCTGGGGATCCTACGAGCAGTACTTC. This translates into CASSQGGAWGSYEQYF.

In its sample, this clonotype was seen many times. The V and J genes are TRBV14 and TRBJ2-5; D perhaps matches TRBD2 (5 bases). V was cut by 4 bases and J by 4 bases, with 13 bases left in between. The CDR3 runs 14 residues. Germline V lookup: CDR1 SGHDN, CDR2 FVKESK. The CDR3 loop is CASSLDLSGETQYF. CDR3 bases: TGTGCCAGCAGCCTGGACTTGTCTGGAGAGACCCAGTACTTC.

This clonotype appeared many times. The chain joins TRBV20-1 to TRBJ2-3, with D possibly TRBD1 on 6 matching bases. V lost 6 bases to trimming and J lost 2 bases, with 12 bases between them. Germline assignment: CDR1 DFQATT and CDR2 SNEGSKA (reference sequence). The CDR3 is 13 amino acids. CDR3 amino acids: CSATQGNTDTQYF. The CDR3 coding sequence is TGCAGTGCCACACAGGGTAACACAGATACGCAGTATTTT.

On this clonotype: A read error may produce the germline difference seen at one junction end. V is TRBV11-2 and J is TRBJ2-4; D perhaps matches TRBD2 (6 bases). The CDR3 has 18 residues. In germline, CDR1 is SGHAT, CDR2 FQNNGV. The CDR3 DNA reads as TGTGCCAGCAGCTCCTTATTAGAAGGAGGGGTAGCCAAAAACATGCAGTACTTC. It specifies CASSSLLEGGVAKNMQYF. The full variable domain, in which reference TRBV11-2 and TRBJ2-4 provide the parts outside the CDR3, is EAGVAQSPRYKIIEKRQSVAFWCNPISGHATLYWYQQILGQGPKLLIQFQNNGVVDDSQLPKDRFSAERLKGVDSTLKIQPAKLEDSAVYLCASSSLLEGGVAKNMQYFGAGTRLSVL.

This clonotype was counted at least ten times. The rearrangement uses TRBV20-1 and TRBJ1-4; a possible D gene is TRBD1 (5 bases). Trimming shortened V by 6 bases and J by 4 bases, and 12 bases separated the two germline ends. This CDR3 spans 13 amino acids. The V gene's germline CDR1 is DFQATT and CDR2 SNEGSKA (reference sequence). CDR3 region: CSASGRSNEKLFF. CDR3 sequence (DNA): TGCAGTGCGTCAGGGAGGAGTAATGAAAAACTGTTTTTT.

This clonotype was seen ten or more times. The chain recombines TRBV9 with TRBJ1-1, with D possibly TRBD1 on 5 matching bases. Germline V gives CDR1 SGDLS, CDR2 YYNGEE. The CDR3 runs to 13 residues. The V gene lost 2 bases and the J gene lost 7 bases, with 12 bases spanning the gap. CDR3 sequence reads: CASSVGTSGEAFF. In DNA form, the CDR3 reads TGTGCCAGCAGCGTCGGGACTAGTGGTGAAGCTTTCTTT. Combining the CDR3 with reference TRBV9 and TRBJ1-1 gives the whole variable domain DSGVTQTPKHLITATGQRVTLRCSPRSGDLSVYWYQQSLDQGLQFLIQYYNGEERAKGNILERFSAQQFPDLHSELNLSSLELGDSALYFCASSVGTSGEAFFGQGTRLTVV.

This sequence joins TRBV7-9 and TRBJ2-5, with TRBD2 identical over 11 bases. The germline V gene encodes CDR1 SEHNR and CDR2 FQNEAQ (reference sequence). The CDR3 length is 17 residues. V lost 3 bases to trimming and J lost 1 base; unmatched junction nucleotides: 7. The chain's CDR3 is CASSFASTSGGQETQYF. DNA for the CDR3: TGTGCCAGCAGCTTTGCCTCAACTAGCGGGGGCCAAGAGACCCAGTACTTC.

This clonotype showed up many times. J is TRBJ1-2 and V is TRBV4-3; D remains ambiguous. In germline, CDR1 is LGHNA, CDR2 YSLEER. CDR3 length equals 14 residues. V dropped 0 bases and J dropped 2 bases, with 7 bases sitting between them. CDR3 in DNA: TGCGCCAGCAGCCAAGAATACAGAAACTATGGCTACACCTTC. Amino acid sequence: CASSQEYRNYGYTF.

This clonotype was detected only a few times. The chain couples TRBV10-2 to TRBJ2-5; TRBD2 matches 8 bases. There are 15 residues in the CDR3. V shed 6 bases and J 1 base; nucleotides not matched to a gene: 7. Germline V gene lookup returns CDR1 WSHSY and CDR2 SAAADI. CDR3 coding DNA: TGCGCCAGCAGGGAAAGCGGGGGCACCCAAGAGACCCAGTACTTC. Translating it yields CASRESGGTQETQYF.

V and J are TRBV14 and TRBJ2-7; no firm D call. Trimming removed 5 bases from V and 7 bases from J, with 15 bases in between. The CDR3 loop spans 13 amino acids. Germline-derived CDR1 and CDR2 are SGHDN and FVKESK. The CDR3 region is CASSSQLLTEQYF. The CDR3 DNA reads TGTGCCAGCAGCTCTCAACTACTGACGGAGCAGTACTTC.

This clonotype was seen many times. V is TRBV20-1 and J is TRBJ2-7, with D possibly TRBD2 on 6 matching bases. V was trimmed by 6 bases and J by 2 bases, leaving 20 bases between them. Germline lookup yields CDR1 DFQATT and CDR2 SNEGSKA (reference sequence). This CDR3 has 15 amino acids. The CDR3 DNA is TGCAGTGCGAATCCTAGCGTGACGAGCCCCTACGAGCAGTACTTC. Protein product: CSANPSVTSPYEQYF.